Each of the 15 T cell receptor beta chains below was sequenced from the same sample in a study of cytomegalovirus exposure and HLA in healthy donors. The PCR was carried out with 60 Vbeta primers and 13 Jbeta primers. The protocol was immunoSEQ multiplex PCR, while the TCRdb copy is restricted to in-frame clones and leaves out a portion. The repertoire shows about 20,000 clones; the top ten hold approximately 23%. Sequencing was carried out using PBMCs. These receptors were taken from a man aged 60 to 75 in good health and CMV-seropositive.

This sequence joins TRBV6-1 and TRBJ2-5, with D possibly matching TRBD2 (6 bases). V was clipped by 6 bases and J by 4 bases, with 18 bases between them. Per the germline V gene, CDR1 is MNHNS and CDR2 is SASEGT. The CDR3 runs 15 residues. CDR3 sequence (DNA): TGTGCCAGCAGAGATGGGTCGGCGGGGCGAGAGACCCAGTACTTC. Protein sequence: CASRDGSAGRETQYF.

The CDR3 is CASSIVGVTEAFF. The CDR3 nucleotides read TGTGCCAGCAGCATAGTCGGGGTGACTGAAGCTTTCTTT. The chain uses TRBV7-6 and TRBJ1-1; D gene uncertain. The germline V gene encodes CDR1 SGHVS and CDR2 FNYEAQ. This CDR3 contains 13 residues. V was cut by 5 bases and J by 5 bases, with 12 bases left in between.

The DNA of the CDR3 is TGCGCCAGCAGCTTGTGGCTAGCGGGGGCCAATGAGCAGTTCTTC. Amino acid sequence: CASSLWLAGANEQFF. The chain couples TRBV5-1 to TRBJ2-1, with 10 positions matching TRBD2. V lost 1 base and J lost 6; bases outside the gene matches: 4. Germline V lookup: CDR1 SGHRS, CDR2 YFSETQ. The CDR3 spans 15 residues.

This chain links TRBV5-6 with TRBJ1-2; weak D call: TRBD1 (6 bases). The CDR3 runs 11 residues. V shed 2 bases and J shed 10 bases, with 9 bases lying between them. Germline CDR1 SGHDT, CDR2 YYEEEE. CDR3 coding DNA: TGTGCCAGCAGCTTACAGGGTATCTACACCTTC. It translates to CASSLQGIYTF.

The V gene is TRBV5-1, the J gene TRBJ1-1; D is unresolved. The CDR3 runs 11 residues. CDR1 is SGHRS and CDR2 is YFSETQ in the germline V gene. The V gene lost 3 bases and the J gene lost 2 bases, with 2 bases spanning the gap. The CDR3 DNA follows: TGCGCCAGCAGCTCAAACACTGAAGCTTTCTTT. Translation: CASSSNTEAFF.

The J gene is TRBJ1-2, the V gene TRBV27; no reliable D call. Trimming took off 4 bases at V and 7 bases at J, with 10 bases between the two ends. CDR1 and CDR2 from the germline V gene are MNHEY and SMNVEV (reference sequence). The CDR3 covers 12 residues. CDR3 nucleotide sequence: TGTGCCAGCAGTTCCCTAGCCGGTGGCTACACCTTC. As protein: CASSSLAGGYTF.

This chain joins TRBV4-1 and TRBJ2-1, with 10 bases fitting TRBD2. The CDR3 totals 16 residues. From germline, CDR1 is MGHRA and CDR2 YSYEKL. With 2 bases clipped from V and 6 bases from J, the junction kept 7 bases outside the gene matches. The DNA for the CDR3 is TGCGCCAGCAGCCAACAACTAGCGGGAAGGTTCAATGAGCAGTTCTTC. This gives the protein CASSQQLAGRFNEQFF.

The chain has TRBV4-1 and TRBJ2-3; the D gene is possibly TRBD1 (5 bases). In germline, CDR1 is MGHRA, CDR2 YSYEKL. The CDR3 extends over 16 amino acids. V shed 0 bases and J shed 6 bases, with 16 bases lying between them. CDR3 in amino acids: CASSQEGWGHADTQYF. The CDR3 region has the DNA TGCGCCAGCAGCCAAGAAGGGTGGGGCCACGCTGATACGCAGTATTTT.

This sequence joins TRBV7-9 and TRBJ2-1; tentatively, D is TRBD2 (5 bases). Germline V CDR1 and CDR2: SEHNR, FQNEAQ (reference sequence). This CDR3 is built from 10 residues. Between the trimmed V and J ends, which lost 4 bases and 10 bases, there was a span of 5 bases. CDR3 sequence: CASSSGEQFF. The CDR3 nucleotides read TGTGCCAGCAGCTCGGGGGAGCAGTTCTTC.

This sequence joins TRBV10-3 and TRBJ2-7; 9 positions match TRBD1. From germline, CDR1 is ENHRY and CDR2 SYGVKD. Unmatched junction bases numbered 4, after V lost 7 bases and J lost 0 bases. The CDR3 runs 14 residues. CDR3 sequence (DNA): TGTGCCATCAACCCGGGACAGGGCTCCTACGAGCAGTACTTC. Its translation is CAINPGQGSYEQYF.

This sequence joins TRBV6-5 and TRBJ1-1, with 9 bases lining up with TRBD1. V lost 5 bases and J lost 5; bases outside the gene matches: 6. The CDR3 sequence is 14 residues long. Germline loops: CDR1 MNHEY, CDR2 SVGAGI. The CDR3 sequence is CASSPTGGTTEAFF. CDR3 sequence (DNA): TGTGCCAGCAGTCCAACAGGGGGCACGACTGAAGCTTTCTTT.

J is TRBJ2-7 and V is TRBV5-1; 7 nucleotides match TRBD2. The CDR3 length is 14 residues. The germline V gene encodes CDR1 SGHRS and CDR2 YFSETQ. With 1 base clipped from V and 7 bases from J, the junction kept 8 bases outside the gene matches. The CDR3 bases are TGCGCCAGCAGCTTGACTAGCGTCCTAGGGGAGCAGTACTTC. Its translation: CASSLTSVLGEQYF.

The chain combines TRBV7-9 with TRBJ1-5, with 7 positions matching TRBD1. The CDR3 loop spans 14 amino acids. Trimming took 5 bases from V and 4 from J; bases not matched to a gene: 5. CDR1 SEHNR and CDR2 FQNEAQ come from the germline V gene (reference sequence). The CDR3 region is CASSRSGQNQPQHF. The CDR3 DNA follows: TGTGCCAGCAGCCGCTCGGGACAGAATCAGCCCCAGCATTTT.

CDR3 nucleotide sequence: TGCGCCAGCAGCCCCTCAACAGGGGCCTATAACACTGAAGCTTTCTTT. Translated: CASSPSTGAYNTEAFF. The chain recombines TRBV5-1 with TRBJ1-1, with 7 bases fitting TRBD1. Germline V gene lookup returns CDR1 SGHRS and CDR2 YFSETQ. This CDR3 has 16 amino acids. With V trimmed by 4 bases and J by 2 bases, 11 bases remained unmatched.

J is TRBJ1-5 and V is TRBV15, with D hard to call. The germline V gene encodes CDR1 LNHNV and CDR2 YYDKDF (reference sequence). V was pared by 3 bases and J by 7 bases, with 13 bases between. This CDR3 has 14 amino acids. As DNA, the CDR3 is TGTGCCACCAGCAGCCTGACTATAACCCAGCCCCAGCATTTT. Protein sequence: CATSSLTITQPQHF.